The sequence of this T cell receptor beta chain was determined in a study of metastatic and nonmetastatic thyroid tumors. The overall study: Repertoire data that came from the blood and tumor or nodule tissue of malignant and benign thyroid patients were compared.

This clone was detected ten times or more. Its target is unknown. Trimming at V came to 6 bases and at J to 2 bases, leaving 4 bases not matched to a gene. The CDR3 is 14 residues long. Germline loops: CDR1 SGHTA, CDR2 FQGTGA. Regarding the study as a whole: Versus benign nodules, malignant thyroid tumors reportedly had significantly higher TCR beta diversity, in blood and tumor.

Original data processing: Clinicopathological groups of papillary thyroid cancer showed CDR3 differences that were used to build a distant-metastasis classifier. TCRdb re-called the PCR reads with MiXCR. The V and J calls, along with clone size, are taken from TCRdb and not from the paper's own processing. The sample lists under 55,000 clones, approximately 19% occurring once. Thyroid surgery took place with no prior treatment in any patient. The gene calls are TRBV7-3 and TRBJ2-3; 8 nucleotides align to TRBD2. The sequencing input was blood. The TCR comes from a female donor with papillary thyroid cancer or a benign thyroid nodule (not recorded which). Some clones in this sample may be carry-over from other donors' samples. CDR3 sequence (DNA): TGTGCCAGCAGTCCTAGCGGGTACACAGATACGCAGTATTTT. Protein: CASSPSGYTDTQYF.